The 6 T cell receptor beta chains below come from one sample, sequenced in a study of cytomegalovirus exposure and HLA in healthy donors. The PCR had 60 Vbeta and 13 Jbeta primers. Assay used: immunoSEQ multiplex PCR; TCRdb lists only in-frame clones, some missing. This table holds some 180,000 clones, roughly 70% found once. The sequenced sample consisted of PBMCs. The receptors were gathered from a male donor in good health and CMV-seronegative.

The count of this clone is one. DNA of the CDR3: TGTGCCAGCAGTTTAATCGGGACACATAGTGGCTACACCTTC. Encoded protein: CASSLIGTHSGYTF. The chain couples TRBV28 to TRBJ1-2; TRBD1 is a possible D gene (6 bases). The CDR3 loop spans 14 amino acids. Germline CDR1 reads MDHEN; CDR2 reads SYDVKM. The V gene lost 2 bases and the J gene lost 7 bases, with 14 bases spanning the gap.

A word on this clone: At one of its ends the junction is not consistent with the germline gene, which may arise from a read error. The chain couples TRBV7-9 to TRBJ1-2; TRBD1 matches 7 bases. The germline CDR1 and CDR2 sequences are SEHNR and FQNEAQ (reference sequence). The CDR3 has 17 residues. The CDR3 nucleotides read TGTTCCAGCAGCTTAAGCGTTCGAGACAGGGCTAACTATGGCTACACCTTC. Protein sequence: CSSSLSVRDRANYGYTF.

The chain employs TRBV6-5 and TRBJ1-2; 7 positions agree with TRBD1. V was clipped by 6 bases and J by 6 bases; unmatched bases: 10. The CDR3 is made up of 14 amino acids. CDR1 and CDR2 (germline): MNHEY, SVGAGI. CDR3 sequence: CASRAQGWEDGYTF. In DNA form, the CDR3 reads TGTGCCAGCAGGGCACAGGGGTGGGAGGATGGCTACACCTTC.

The J gene is TRBJ1-2, the V gene TRBV14; a weak D match, TRBD1 (6 bases). The germline V and J ends were trimmed by 5 bases and 4 bases, with 17 bases remaining between them. In germline, CDR1 is SGHDN, CDR2 FVKESK. This CDR3 region has 15 residues. Written as DNA, the CDR3 is TGTGCCAGCAGCTCGCGACAGGTCGCTCCCTATGGCTACACCTTC. Residues: CASSSRQVAPYGYTF.

There are a few counts of this clone. The chain recombines TRBV4-1 with TRBJ2-3, with TRBD2 matching 11 bases. Germline V gives CDR1 MGHRA, CDR2 YSYEKL. J gave up 9 bases and V 0 bases, and 14 bases lay outside the gene matches. The CDR3 extends over 18 amino acids. The CDR3 DNA reads as TGCGCCAGCAGCCAAGAGCCTCCTAGCGGGGGGCCTTTCAGAACGCAGTATTTT. It is translated as CASSQEPPSGGPFRTQYF.

The chain employs TRBV7-7 and TRBJ2-5, with D maybe TRBD2 (5 bases). This CDR3 spans 13 amino acids. V lost 3 bases and J lost 5, with 10 bases in between. Germline CDR1 is SSHAT and CDR2 is FNYEAQ (reference sequence). In DNA, the CDR3 is TGTGCCAGCAGCTTTCTAGCATGGGAGACCCAGTACTTC. This codes for CASSFLAWETQYF.